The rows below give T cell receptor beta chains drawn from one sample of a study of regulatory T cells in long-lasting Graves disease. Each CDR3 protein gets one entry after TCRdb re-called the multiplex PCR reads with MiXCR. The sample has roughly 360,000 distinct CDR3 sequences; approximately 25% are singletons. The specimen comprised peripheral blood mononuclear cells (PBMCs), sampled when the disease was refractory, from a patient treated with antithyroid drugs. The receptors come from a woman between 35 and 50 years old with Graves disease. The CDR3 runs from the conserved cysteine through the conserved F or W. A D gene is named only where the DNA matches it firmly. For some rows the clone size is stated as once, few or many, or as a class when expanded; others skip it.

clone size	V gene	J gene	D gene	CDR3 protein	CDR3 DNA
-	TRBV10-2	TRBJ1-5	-	CASSERGWGNQPQHF	TGCGCCAGCAGTGAGAGGGGTTGGGGCAATCAGCCCCAGCATTTT
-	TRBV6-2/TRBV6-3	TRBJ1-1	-	CATRINLQGSTEAFF	TGTGCCACCCGGATCAACTTACAGGGCTCGACTGAAGCTTTCTTT
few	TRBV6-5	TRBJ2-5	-	CASSYSPGPGAQYF	TGTGCCAGCAGTTACTCGCCGGGGCCCGGAGCCCAGTACTTC
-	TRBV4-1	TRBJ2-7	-	CASSRGPLSSYEQYF	TGCGCCAGCAGCCGAGGACCGCTGAGCTCCTACGAGCAGTACTTC
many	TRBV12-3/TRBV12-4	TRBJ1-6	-	CASSRDNSPLHF	TGTGCCAGCAGCCGGGATAATTCACCCCTCCACTTT
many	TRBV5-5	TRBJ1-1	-	CASNPDSATEAFF	TGTGCCAGCAACCCTGACAGCGCCACTGAAGCTTTCTTT
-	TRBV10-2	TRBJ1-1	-	CASSWTGTRNTEAFF	TGCGCCAGCAGTTGGACGGGGACAAGGAACACTGAAGCTTTCTTT
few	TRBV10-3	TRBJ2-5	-	CAISETQETQYF	TGTGCCATCAGTGAGACCCAAGAGACCCAGTACTTC
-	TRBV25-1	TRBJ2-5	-	CATKTQETQYF	TGTGCCACCAAGACACAAGAGACCCAGTACTTC
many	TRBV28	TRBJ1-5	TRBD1	CASKTGTGYQPQHF	TGTGCCAGCAAAACAGGGACAGGCTATCAGCCCCAGCATTTT
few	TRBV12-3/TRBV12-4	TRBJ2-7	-	CASSLMGNEQYF	TGTGCCAGCAGTTTAATGGGGAACGAGCAGTACTTC
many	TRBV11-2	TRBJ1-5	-	CASSLAIYQPQHF	TGTGCCAGCAGCTTAGCCATCTATCAGCCCCAGCATTTT
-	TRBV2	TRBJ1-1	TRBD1	CASSPDRVRAFF	TGTGCCAGCAGCCCCGACAGGGTGCGAGCTTTCTTT
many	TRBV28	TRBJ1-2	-	CATATLRQRSVYGYTF	TGTGCCACCGCAACTTTGAGACAGCGCTCCGTCTATGGCTACACCTTC
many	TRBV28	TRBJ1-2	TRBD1	CASSLGQEDYYGYTF	TGTGCCAGCAGTTTAGGACAGGAGGATTACTATGGCTACACCTTC
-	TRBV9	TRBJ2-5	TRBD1	CASTPRDRGREGETQYF	TGTGCCAGCACACCTCGGGACAGAGGTAGGGAAGGAGAGACCCAGTACTTC
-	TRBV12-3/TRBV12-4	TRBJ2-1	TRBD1	CASSLRGQGAGNEQFF	TGTGCCAGCAGTTTAAGGGGACAGGGGGCCGGGAATGAGCAGTTCTTC
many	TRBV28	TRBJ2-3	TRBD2	CASSPSGLAESGDTQYF	TGTGCCAGCAGTCCCAGCGGACTAGCGGAGTCTGGAGATACGCAGTATTTT
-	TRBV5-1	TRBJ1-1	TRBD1	CASSFRGETEAFF	TGCGCCAGCAGCTTCAGGGGGGAGACTGAAGCTTTCTTT
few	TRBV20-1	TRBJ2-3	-	CSASKFGSADTQYF	TGCAGTGCTAGCAAATTCGGGAGCGCAGATACGCAGTATTTT
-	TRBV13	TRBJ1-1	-	CASSLEGQGANTEAFF	TGTGCCAGCAGCTTAGAGGGGCAGGGAGCGAACACTGAAGCTTTCTTT
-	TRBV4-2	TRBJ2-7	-	CASSQDLGDEQYF	TGTGCCAGCAGCCAAGATCTTGGAGACGAGCAGTACTTC
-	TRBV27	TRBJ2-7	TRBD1	CASSLGSGQGRSYEQYF	TGTGCCAGCAGTTTAGGCTCTGGACAGGGGAGGTCCTACGAGCAGTACTTC
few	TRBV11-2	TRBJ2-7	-	CASSLTRGGRKVKGVYEQYF	TGTGCCAGCAGCTTAACGCGCGGCGGGAGAAAAGTTAAGGGGGTCTACGAGCAGTACTTC
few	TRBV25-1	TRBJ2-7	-	CASRDNSYEQYF	TGTGCCAGCAGGGACAACTCCTACGAGCAGTACTTC
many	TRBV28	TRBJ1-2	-	CASSYSTGRYGYTF	TGTGCCAGCAGTTACTCTACAGGGAGGTATGGCTACACCTTC
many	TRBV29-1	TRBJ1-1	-	CSVALWTEAFF	TGCAGCGTAGCATTGTGGACTGAAGCTTTCTTT
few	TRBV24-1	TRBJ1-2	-	CATSDSSGRLGGYTF	TGTGCCACCAGTGATAGTTCAGGCCGCCTGGGGGGCTACACCTTC
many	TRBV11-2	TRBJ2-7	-	CASSFSYDHEQYF	TGTGCCAGCAGCTTCAGTTACGACCACGAGCAGTACTTC
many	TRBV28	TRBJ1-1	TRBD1	CASSATGSKNTEAFF	TGTGCCAGCAGTGCGACAGGGTCGAAGAACACTGAAGCTTTCTTT
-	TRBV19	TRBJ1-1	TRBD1	CASSRDRGWTEAFF	TGTGCCAGTAGCCGGGACAGGGGATGGACTGAAGCTTTCTTT
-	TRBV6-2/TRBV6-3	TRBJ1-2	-	CASSYSTGVYYGYTF	TGTGCCAGCAGTTACAGTACGGGGGTCTACTATGGCTACACCTTC
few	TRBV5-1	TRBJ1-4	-	CASRRATNEKLFF	TGCGCCTCCAGGAGGGCAACTAATGAAAAACTGTTTTTT
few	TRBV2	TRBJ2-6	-	CASARGGANVLTF	TGTGCCAGTGCTAGAGGGGGGGCCAACGTCCTGACTTTC
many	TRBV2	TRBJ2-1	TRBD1	CASRRDRGDYNEQFF	TGTGCCAGCCGACGAGACAGGGGGGATTACAATGAGCAGTTCTTC
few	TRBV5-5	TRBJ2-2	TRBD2	CASSLLAGYGGELFF	TGTGCCAGCAGCTTGCTAGCGGGATATGGCGGGGAGCTGTTTTTT
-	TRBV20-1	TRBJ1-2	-	CSARMDYGYTF	TGCAGTGCTAGAATGGACTATGGCTACACCTTC
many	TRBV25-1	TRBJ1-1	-	CASSTGPDTEAFF	TGTGCCAGCAGTACAGGGCCGGACACTGAAGCTTTCTTT
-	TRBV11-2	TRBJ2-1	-	CASSLMTSYNEQFF	TGTGCCAGCAGCTTAATGACTTCCTACAATGAGCAGTTCTTC
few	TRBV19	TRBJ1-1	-	CASSRSLGANTEAFF	TGTGCCAGTAGCCGATCCCTCGGGGCGAACACTGAAGCTTTCTTT
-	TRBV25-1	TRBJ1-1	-	CASSEWQNTEAFF	TGTGCCAGCAGTGAATGGCAGAACACTGAAGCTTTCTTT
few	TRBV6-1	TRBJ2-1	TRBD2	CASRLRAGTSYNEQFF	TGTGCCAGCAGACTACGAGCCGGGACTAGCTACAATGAGCAGTTCTTC
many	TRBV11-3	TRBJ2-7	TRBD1	CASSFDEQGDDSYEQYF	TGTGCCAGCAGCTTTGACGAACAGGGGGACGACTCCTACGAGCAGTACTTC
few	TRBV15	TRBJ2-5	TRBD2	CATSRDRWEGPRETQYF	TGTGCCACCAGCAGAGATCGGTGGGAGGGCCCCAGAGAGACCCAGTACTTC
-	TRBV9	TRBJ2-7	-	CASSVEATDYEQYF	TGTGCCAGCAGCGTAGAGGCCACCGACTACGAGCAGTACTTC
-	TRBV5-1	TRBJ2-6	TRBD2	CASSGTSAGANVLTF	TGCGCCAGCAGCGGAACTAGCGCTGGGGCCAACGTCCTGACTTTC
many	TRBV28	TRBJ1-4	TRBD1	CASRPPGQGEKLFF	TGTGCCAGCAGACCGCCGGGACAGGGTGAAAAACTGTTTTTT
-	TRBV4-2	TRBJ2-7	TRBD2	CASSQATSGRNPDEQYF	TGTGCCAGCAGCCAGGCTACTAGCGGGAGAAATCCCGACGAGCAGTACTTC
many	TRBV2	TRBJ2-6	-	CATSEPSGANVLTF	TGTGCCACTAGCGAACCCTCTGGGGCCAACGTCCTGACTTTC
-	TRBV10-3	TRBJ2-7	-	CATSAEVASYEQYF	TGTGCCACAAGCGCCGAGGTTGCCTCCTACGAGCAGTACTTC
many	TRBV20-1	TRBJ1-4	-	CSAREQGRAEKLFF	TGCAGTGCTAGAGAGCAGGGAAGGGCTGAAAAACTGTTTTTT
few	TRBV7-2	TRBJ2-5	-	CASSLTPPQETQYF	TGTGCCAGCAGCTTAACACCGCCCCAAGAGACCCAGTACTTC
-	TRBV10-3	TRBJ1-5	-	CAIKRGPAQPQHF	TGTGCCATCAAACGGGGGCCCGCTCAGCCCCAGCATTTT
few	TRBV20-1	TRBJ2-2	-	CSAQGQAGELFF	TGCAGTGCGCAAGGGCAGGCCGGGGAGCTGTTTTTT